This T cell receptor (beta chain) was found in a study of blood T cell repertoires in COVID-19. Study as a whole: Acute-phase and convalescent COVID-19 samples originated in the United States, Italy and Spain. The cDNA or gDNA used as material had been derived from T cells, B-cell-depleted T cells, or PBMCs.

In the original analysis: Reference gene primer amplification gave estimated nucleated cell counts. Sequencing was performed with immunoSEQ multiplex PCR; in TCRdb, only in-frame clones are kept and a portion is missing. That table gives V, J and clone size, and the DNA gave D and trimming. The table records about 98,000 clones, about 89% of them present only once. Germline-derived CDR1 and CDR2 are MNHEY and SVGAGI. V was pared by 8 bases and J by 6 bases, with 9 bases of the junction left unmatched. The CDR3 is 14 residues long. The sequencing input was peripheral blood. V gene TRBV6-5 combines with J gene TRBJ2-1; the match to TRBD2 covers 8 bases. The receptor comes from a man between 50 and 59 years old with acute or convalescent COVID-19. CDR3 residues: CASHKISGSNEQFF. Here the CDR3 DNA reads TGTGCCAGCCATAAAATCAGCGGGAGCAATGAGCAGTTCTTC.